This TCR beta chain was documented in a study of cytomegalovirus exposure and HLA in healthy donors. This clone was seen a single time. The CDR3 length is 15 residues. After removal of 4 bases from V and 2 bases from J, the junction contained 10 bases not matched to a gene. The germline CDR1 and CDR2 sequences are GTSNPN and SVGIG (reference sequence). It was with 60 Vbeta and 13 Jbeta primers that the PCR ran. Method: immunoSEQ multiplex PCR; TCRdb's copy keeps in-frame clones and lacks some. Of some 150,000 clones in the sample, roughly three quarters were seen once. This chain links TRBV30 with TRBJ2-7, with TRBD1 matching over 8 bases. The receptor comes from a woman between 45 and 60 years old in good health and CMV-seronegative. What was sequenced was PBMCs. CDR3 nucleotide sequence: TGTGCCTGGATGGGGCGGGACAGGCGAACCTACGAGCAGTACTTC. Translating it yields CAWMGRDRRTYEQYF.